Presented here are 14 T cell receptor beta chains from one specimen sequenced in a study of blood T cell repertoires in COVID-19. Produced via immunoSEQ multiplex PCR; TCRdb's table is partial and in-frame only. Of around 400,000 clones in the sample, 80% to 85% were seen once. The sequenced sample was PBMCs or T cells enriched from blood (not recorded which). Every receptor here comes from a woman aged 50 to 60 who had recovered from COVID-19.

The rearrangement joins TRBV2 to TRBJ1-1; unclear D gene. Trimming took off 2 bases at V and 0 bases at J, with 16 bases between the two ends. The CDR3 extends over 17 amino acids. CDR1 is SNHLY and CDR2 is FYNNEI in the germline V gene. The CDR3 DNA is TGTGCCAGCAGTGAACTTTCTGCGGGTCGCATGAACACTGAAGCTTTCTTT. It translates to CASSELSAGRMNTEAFF.

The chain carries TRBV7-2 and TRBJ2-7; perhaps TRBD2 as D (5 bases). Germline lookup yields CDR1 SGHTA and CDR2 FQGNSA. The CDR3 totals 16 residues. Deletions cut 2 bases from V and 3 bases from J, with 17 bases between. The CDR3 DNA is TGTGCCAGCAGCTTATCCACTAGTTTTAGTAGCTACGAGCAGTACTTC. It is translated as CASSLSTSFSSYEQYF.

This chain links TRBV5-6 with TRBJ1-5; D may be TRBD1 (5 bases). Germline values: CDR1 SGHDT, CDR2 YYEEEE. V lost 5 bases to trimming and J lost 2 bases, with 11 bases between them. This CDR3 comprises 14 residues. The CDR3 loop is CASSGRQRNQPQHF. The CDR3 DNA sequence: TGTGCCAGCAGTGGAAGACAGCGCAATCAGCCCCAGCATTTT.

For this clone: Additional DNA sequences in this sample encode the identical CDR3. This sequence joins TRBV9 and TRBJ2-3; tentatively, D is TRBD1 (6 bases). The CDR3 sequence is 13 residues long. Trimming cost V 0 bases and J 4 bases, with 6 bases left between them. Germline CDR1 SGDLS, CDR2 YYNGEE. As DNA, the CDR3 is TGTGCCAGCAGCGTAGCAGGGGCAGATACGCAGTATTTT. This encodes CASSVAGADTQYF.

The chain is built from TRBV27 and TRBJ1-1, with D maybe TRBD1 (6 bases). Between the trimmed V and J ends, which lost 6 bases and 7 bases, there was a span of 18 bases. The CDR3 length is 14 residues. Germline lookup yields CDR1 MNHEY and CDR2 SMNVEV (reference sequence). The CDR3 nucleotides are TGTGCCAGCAGAAAACAGGGCGAGGTCAGTGAAGCTTTCTTT. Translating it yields CASRKQGEVSEAFF.

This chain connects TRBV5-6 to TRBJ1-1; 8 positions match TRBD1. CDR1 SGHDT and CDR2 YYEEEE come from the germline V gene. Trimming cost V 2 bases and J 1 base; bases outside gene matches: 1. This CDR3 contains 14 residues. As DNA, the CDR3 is TGTGCCAGCAGCTTCAGGGGGCCGAACACTGAAGCTTTCTTT. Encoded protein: CASSFRGPNTEAFF.

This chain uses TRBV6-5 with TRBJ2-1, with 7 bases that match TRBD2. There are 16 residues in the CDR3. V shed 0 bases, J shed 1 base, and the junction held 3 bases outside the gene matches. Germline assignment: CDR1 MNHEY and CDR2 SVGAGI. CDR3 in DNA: TGTGCCAGCAGTTACTCAGCGGGGTCTTCCTACAATGAGCAGTTCTTC. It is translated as CASSYSAGSSYNEQFF.

The CDR3 spells CASRKLAGVTDTQYF. DNA of the CDR3: TGCGCCAGCAGGAAACTAGCGGGAGTCACAGATACGCAGTATTTT. J is TRBJ2-3 and V is TRBV4-3; TRBD2 matches 11 bases. Germline CDR1 LGHNA, CDR2 YSLEER. CDR3 length equals 15 residues. V shed 6 bases, J shed 2 bases, and the junction held 4 bases outside the gene matches.

The chain's CDR3 is CASTFTFPGTGGQPQHF. In nucleotides, the CDR3 is TGTGCCAGCACCTTCACTTTTCCCGGGACAGGGGGTCAGCCCCAGCATTTT. V usage is TRBV9 and J usage is TRBJ1-5, with TRBD1 matching 11 bases. The V gene's germline CDR1 is SGDLS and CDR2 YYNGEE. After removal of 6 bases from V and 6 bases from J, the junction contained 14 bases not matched to a gene. The CDR3 spans 17 residues. The full variable domain, completed using reference TRBV9 and TRBJ1-5, is DSGVTQTPKHLITATGQRVTLRCSPRSGDLSVYWYQQSLDQGLQFLIQYYNGEERAKGNILERFSAQQFPDLHSELNLSSLELGDSALYFCASTFTFPGTGGQPQHFGDGTRLSIL.

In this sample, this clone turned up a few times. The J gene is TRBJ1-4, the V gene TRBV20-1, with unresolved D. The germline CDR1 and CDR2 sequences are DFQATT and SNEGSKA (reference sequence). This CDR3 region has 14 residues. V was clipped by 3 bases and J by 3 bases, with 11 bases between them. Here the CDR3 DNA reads TGCAGTGCTAGTGCGGGGAGGCCTAATGAAAAACTGTTTTTT. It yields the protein CSASAGRPNEKLFF.

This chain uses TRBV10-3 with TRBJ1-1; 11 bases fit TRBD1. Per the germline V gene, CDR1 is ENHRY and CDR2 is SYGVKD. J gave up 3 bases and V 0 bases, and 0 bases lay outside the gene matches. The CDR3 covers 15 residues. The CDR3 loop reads CAISESDRGHTEAFF. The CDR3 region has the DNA TGTGCCATCAGTGAGTCGGACAGGGGGCACACTGAAGCTTTCTTT.

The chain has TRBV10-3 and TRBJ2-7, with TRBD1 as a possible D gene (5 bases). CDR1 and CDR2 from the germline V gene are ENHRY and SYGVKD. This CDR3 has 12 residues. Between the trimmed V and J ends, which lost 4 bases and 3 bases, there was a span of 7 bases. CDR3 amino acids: CAISADSYEQYF. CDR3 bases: TGTGCCATCAGTGCCGACAGCTACGAGCAGTACTTC.

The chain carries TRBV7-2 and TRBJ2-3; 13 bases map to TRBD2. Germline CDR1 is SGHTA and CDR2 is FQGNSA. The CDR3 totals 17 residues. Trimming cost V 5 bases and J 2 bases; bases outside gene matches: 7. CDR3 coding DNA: TGTGCCAGCAGCCCTTGGACTAGCGGGGGCCTCACAGATACGCAGTATTTT. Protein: CASSPWTSGGLTDTQYF.

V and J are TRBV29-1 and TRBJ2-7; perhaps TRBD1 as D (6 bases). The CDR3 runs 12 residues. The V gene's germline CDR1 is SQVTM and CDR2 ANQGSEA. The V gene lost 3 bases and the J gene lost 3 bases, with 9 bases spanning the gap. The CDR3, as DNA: TGCAGCGTTGACGGACAGAACTACGAGCAGTACTTC. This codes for CSVDGQNYEQYF.